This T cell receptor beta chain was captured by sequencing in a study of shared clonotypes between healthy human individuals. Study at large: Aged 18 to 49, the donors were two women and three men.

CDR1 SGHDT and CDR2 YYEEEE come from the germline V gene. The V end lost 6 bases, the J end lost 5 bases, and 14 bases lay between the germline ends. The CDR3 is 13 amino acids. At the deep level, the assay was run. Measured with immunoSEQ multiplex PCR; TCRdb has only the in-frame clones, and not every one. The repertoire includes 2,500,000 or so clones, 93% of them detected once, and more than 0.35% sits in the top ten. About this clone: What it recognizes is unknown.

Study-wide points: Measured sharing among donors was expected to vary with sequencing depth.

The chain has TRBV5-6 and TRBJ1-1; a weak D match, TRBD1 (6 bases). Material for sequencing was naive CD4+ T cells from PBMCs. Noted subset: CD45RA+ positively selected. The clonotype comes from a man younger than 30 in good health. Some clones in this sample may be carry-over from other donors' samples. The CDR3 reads CASTWGGGTEAFF. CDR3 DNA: TGTGCCAGCACCTGGGGGGGCGGAACTGAAGCTTTCTTT.